This TCR beta chain is from a study of technical replicates of blood from a few donors. Data came from immunoSEQ multiplex PCR; TCRdb stores just in-frame clones and leaves some out. The sample lists about 80,000 clones; approximately 94% were seen once. This receptor was taken from a human donor in good health. Sequenced: T cells isolated from PBMCs.

The CDR3 DNA reads TGTGCCAGCAGTTTCCGGACAGGGAGCGAAGCTTTCTTT. Residues: CASSFRTGSEAFF. V gene TRBV27 combines with J gene TRBJ1-1; 8 bases match TRBD1. Germline V gives CDR1 MNHEY, CDR2 SMNVEV (reference sequence). The CDR3 length is 13 residues. J lost 8 bases, V lost 3 bases, and 5 bases had no gene match.